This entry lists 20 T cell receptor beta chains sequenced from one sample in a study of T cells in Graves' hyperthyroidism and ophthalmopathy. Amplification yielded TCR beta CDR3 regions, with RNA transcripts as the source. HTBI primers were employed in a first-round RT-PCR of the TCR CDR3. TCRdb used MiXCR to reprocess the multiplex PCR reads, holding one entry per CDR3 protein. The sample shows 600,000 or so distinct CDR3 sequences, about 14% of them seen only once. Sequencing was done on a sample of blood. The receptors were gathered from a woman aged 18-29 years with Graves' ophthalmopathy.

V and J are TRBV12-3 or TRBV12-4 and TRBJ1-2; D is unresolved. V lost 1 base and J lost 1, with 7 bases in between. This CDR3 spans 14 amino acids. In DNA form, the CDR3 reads TGTGCCAGCAGTTTAGACAGCTTTAACTATGGCTACACCTTC. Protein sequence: CASSLDSFNYGYTF.

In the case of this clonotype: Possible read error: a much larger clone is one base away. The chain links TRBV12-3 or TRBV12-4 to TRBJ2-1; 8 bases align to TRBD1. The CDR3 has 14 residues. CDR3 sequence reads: CVSRTGQAINEQFF. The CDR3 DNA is TGTGTCAGCCGAACGGGACAGGCGATAAATGAGCAGTTCTTC.

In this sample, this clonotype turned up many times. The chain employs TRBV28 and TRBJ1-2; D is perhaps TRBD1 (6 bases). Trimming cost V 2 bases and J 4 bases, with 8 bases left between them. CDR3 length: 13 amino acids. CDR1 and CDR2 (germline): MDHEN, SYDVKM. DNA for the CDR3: TGTGCCAGCAGTTTACAGGGGATCTATGGCTACACCTTC. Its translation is CASSLQGIYGYTF.

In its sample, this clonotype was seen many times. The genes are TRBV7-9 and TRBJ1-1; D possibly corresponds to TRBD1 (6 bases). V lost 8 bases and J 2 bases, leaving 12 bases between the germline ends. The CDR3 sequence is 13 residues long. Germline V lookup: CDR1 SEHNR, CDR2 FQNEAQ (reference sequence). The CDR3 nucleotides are TGTGCCAGCGGATGGGGGCGAAACACTGAAGCTTTCTTT. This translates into CASGWGRNTEAFF.

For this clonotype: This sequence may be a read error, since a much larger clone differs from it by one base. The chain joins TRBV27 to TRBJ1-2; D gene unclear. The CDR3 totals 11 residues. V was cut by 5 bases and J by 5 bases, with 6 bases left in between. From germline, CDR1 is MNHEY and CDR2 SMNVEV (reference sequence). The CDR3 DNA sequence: TGTGCCAGCAGTGATTTGTATGGCTACACCTTC. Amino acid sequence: CASSDLYGYTF.

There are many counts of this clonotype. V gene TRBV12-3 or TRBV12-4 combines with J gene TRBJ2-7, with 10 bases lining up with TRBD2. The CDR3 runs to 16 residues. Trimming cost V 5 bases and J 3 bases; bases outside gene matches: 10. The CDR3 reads CASSRLEREGRYEQYF. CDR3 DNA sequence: TGTGCCAGCAGTCGGCTGGAGCGGGAGGGCCGCTACGAGCAGTACTTC.

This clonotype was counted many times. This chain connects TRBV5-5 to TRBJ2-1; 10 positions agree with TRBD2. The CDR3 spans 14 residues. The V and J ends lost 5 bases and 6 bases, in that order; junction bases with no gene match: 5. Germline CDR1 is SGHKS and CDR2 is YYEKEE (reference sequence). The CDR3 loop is CASSQAGGGNEQFF. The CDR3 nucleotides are TGTGCCAGCAGTCAAGCGGGAGGGGGCAATGAGCAGTTCTTC.

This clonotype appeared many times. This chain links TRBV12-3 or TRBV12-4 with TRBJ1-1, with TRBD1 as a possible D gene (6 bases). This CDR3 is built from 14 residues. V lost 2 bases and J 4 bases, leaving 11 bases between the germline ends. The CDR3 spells CASSLQGMGTEAFF. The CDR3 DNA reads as TGTGCCAGCAGTTTACAGGGGATGGGCACTGAAGCTTTCTTT.

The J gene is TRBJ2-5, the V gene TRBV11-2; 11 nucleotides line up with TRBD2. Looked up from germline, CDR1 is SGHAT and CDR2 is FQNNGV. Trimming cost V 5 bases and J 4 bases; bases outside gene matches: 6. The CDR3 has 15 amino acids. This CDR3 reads CASSQTTSGTETQYF. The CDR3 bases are TGTGCCAGCAGCCAAACGACTAGCGGGACAGAGACCCAGTACTTC.

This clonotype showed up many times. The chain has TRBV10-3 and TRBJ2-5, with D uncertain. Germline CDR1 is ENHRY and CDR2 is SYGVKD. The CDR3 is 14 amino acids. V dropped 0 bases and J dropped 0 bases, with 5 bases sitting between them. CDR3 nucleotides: TGTGCCATCAGTGAGTCATCAGACCAAGAGACCCAGTACTTC. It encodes CAISESSDQETQYF.

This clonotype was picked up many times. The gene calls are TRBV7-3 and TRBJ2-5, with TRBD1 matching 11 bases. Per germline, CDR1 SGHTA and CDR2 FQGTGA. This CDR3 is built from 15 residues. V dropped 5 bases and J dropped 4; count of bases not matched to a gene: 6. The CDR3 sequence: CASSPRTGGGETQYF. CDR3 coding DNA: TGTGCCAGCAGCCCTCGGACAGGGGGCGGAGAGACCCAGTACTTC.

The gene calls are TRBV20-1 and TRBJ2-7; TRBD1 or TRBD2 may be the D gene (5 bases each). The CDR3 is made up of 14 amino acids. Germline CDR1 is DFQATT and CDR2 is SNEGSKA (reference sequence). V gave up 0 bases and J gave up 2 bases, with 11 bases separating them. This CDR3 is CSARDGTGPYEQYF. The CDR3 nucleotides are TGCAGTGCTAGAGATGGGACCGGTCCCTACGAGCAGTACTTC.

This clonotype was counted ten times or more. CDR3 coding DNA: TGTGCCAGTAGGGACACGACCAATCAGCCCCAGCATTTT. Encoded protein: CASRDTTNQPQHF. The chain is built from TRBV19 and TRBJ1-5; D possibly corresponds to TRBD1 (5 bases). The CDR3 is made up of 13 amino acids. CDR1 and CDR2 from the germline V gene are LNHDA and SQIVND (reference sequence). V lost 6 bases, J lost 3 bases, and 9 bases lay in between.

Here the CDR3 DNA reads TGCAGTGTTAGGACAGGGGCGATCCTTAGCAATCAGCCCCAGCATTTT. This gives the protein CSVRTGAILSNQPQHF. V gene TRBV20-1 combines with J gene TRBJ1-5; 9 bases fit TRBD1. The CDR3 consists of 16 residues. Trimming removed 7 bases from V and 0 bases from J; junction bases left unmatched: 10. Germline CDR1 DFQATT, CDR2 SNEGSKA (reference sequence).

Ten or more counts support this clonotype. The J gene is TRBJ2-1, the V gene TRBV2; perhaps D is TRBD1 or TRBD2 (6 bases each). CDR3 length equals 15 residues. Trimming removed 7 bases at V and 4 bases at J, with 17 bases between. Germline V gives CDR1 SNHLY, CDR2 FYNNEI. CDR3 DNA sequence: TGTGCCAGCACCGGAGGGGGGAAGGGTTACAATGAGCAGTTCTTC. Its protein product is CASTGGGKGYNEQFF.

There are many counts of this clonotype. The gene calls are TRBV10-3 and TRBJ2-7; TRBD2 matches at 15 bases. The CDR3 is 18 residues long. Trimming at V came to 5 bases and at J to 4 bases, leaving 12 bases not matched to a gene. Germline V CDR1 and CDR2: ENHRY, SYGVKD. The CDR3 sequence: CAISQNTGTSGRPYEQYF. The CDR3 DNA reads TGTGCCATCAGTCAAAATACCGGGACTAGCGGGAGGCCGTACGAGCAGTACTTC.

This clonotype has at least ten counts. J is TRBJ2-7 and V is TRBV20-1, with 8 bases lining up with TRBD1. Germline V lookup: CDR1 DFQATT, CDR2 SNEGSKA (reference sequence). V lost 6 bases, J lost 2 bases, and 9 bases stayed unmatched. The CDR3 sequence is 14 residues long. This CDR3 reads CSAQGQEGPYEQYF. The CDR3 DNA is TGCAGTGCCCAGGGACAGGAGGGACCCTACGAGCAGTACTTC.

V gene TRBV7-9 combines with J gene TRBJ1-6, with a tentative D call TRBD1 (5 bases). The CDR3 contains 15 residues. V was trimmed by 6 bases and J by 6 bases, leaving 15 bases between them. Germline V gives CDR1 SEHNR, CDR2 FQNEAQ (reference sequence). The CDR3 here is CASRRGRETNSPLHF. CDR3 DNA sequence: TGTGCCAGCAGGAGGGGACGGGAGACTAATTCACCCCTCCACTTT.

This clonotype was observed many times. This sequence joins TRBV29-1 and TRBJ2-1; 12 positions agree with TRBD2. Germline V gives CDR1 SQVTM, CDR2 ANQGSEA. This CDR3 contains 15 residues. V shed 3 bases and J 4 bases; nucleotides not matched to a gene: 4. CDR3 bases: TGCAGCGTTGACCAACTAGCGGGAGGATACAATGAGCAGTTCTTC. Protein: CSVDQLAGGYNEQFF.

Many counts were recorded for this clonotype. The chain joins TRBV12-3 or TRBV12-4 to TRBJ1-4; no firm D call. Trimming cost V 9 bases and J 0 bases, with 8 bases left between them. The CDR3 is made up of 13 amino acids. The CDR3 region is CASRPATNEKLFF. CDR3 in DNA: TGTGCCAGTCGACCTGCAACTAATGAAAAACTGTTTTTT.